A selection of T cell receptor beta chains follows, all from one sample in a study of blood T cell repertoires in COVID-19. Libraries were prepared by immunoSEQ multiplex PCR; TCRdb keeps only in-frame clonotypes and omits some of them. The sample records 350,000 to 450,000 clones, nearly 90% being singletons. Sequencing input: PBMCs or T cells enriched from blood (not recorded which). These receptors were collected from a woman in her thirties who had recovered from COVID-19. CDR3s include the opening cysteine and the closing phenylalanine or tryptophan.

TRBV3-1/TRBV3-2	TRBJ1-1	CASSSRQGALSTEAFF
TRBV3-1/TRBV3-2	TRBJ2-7	CASSQDPGYEQYF
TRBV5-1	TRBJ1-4	CASSGTNGQDEKLFF
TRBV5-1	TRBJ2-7	CASSIRDTYEQYF
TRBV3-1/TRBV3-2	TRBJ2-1	CASLGLAHNEQFF
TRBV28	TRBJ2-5	CASSGGGETQYF
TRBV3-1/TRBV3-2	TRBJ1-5	CASSQPGQPQHF
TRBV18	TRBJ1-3	CASSPLRQGAISGNTIYF
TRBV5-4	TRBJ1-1	CASSLVGPNTEAFF
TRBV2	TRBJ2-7	CASSTGLAPEQYF
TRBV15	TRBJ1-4	CATSRDRDWNEKLFF
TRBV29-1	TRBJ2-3	CSVNDPWTASTDTQYF
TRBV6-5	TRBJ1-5	CASSYRDPGGIQPQHF
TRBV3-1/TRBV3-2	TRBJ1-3	CASRSEPNSGNTIYF
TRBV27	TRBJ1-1	CASSPSGTGTEAFF
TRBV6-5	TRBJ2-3	CASSYSILQGEDTQYF
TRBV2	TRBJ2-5	CASRPKGLAGAETQYF
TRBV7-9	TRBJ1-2	CASSWGDRGNGYTF
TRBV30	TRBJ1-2	CAWSVSPDGYTF
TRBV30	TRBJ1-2	CAWIPRTGPGGYTF
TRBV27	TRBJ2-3	CASFTGGLDTQYF
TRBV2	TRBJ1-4	CASFEGGFGEKLFF
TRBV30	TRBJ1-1	CATDREDEAFF
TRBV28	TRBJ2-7	CASSPPTYEQYF
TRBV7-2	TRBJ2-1	CASSLSGTSAVSYNEQFF
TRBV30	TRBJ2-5	CAWSTAETQYF
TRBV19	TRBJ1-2	CASSITRTGTYGYTF
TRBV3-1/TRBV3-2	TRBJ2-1	CASSRGRASSYNEQFF
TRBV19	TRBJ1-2	CASTFGTGDYGYTF
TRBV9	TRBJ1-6	CASSVTDRNSPLHF
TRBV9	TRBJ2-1	CASSGSSGRNEQFF
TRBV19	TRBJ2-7	CASSTPGLAGSYEQYF
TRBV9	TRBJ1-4	CASSVYSGATNEKLFF
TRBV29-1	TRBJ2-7	CSVGSRQGPWEQYF
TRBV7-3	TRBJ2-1	CASSLIQGAGLDEQFF